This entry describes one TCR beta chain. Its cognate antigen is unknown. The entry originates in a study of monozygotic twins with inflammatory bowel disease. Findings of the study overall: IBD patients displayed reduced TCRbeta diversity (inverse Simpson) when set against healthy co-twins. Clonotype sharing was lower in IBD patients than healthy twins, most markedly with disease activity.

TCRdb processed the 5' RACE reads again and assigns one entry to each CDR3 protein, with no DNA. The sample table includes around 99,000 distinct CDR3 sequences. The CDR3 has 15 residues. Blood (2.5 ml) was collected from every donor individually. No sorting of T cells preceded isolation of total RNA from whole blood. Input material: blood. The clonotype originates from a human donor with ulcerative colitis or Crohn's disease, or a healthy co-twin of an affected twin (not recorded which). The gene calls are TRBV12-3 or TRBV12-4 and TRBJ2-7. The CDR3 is CASSFVGLTTYEQYF.